This TCR beta chain was sequenced during a study of shared clonotypes between healthy human individuals. Original processing methods: As immunoSEQ supplied junction-only sequences (without quality scores), filtering differed. Assay used: immunoSEQ multiplex PCR; TCRdb lists only in-frame clones, some missing. The V and J calls and clone size were taken over from that table, and D and trimming were inferred from the DNA. The repertoire holds about 2.4 million clones, around 90% seen once, with roughly 0.13% in the top ten. The CDR3 is 16 amino acids. CDR1 is SGHNT and CDR2 is YYREEE in the germline V gene (reference sequence). Trimming removed 0 bases from V and 0 bases from J, with 11 bases in between. This clone was seen a single time.

This clonotype was obtained from a man aged 18 to 30 in good health. Input material: naive CD4+ T cells sorted from blood. The sample's subset: CD45RA+ positively selected. J is TRBJ2-3 and V is TRBV5-4; unclear D gene. This CDR3 reads CASSLARADSTDTQYF. DNA of the CDR3: TGTGCCAGCAGCTTGGCAAGGGCTGATAGCACAGATACGCAGTATTTT. The full variable domain, completed using reference TRBV5-4 and TRBJ2-3, is ETGVTQSPTHLIKTRGQQVTLRCSSQSGHNTVSWYQQALGQGPQFIFQYYREEENGRGNFPPRFSGLQFPNYSSELNVNALELDDSALYLCASSLARADSTDTQYFGPGTRLTVL.